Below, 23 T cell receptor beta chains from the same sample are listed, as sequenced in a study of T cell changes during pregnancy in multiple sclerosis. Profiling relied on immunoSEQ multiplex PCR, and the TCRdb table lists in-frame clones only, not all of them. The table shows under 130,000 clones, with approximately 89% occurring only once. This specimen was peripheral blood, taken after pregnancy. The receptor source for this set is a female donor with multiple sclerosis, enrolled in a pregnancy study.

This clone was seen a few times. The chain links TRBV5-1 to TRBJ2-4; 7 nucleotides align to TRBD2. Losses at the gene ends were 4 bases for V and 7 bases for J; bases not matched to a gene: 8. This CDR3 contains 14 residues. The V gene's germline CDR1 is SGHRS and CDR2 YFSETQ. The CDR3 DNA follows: TGCGCCAGCAGCCCAGGGACTATTGGGAACATTCAGTACTTC. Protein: CASSPGTIGNIQYF.

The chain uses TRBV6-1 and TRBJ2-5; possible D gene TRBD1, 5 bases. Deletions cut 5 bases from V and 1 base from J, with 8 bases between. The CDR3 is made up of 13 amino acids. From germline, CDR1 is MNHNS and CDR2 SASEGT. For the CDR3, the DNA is TGTGCCAGCAGTCCGACAGTCCAAGAGACCCAGTACTTC. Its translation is CASSPTVQETQYF.

The DNA for the CDR3 is TGTGCCAGCTCACGCCGACAGGGGGAGCTTGAGACCCAGTACTTC. Amino acids: CASSRRQGELETQYF. The V and J genes are TRBV18 and TRBJ2-5, with 9 nucleotides matching TRBD1. This CDR3 is 15 amino acids long. Germline V gives CDR1 KGHSH, CDR2 LQKENI. J lost 5 bases, V lost 4 bases, and 8 bases had no gene match.

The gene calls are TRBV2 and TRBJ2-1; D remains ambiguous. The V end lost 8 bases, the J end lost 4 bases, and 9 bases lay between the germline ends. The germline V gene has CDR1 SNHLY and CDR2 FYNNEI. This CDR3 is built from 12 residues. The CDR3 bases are TGTGCCAGCGGAGCCCAGTACAATGAGCAGTTCTTC. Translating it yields CASGAQYNEQFF. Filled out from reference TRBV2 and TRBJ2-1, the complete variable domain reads EPEVTQTPSHQVTQMGQEVILRCVPISNHLYFYWYRQILGQKVEFLVSFYNNEISEKSEIFDDQFSVERPDGSNFTLKIRSTKLEDSAMYFCASGAQYNEQFFGPGTRLTVL.

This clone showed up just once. For the CDR3, the DNA is TGCGCCAGCAGTGGTAGCGGGGGGGCCTACGAGCAGTACTTC. The encoded protein is CASSGSGGAYEQYF. This chain uses TRBV10-2 with TRBJ2-7, with TRBD2 matching 11 bases. Germline V lookup: CDR1 WSHSY, CDR2 SAAADI. CDR3 length equals 14 residues. V shed 4 bases, J shed 2 bases, and the junction held 1 base outside the gene matches.

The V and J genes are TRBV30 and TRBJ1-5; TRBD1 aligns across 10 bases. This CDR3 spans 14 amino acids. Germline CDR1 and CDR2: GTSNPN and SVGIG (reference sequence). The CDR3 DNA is TGTGCAGCGGACAGGGGGGATAGCAATCAGCCCCAGCATTTT. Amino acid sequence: CAADRGDSNQPQHF. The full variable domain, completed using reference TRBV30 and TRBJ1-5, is SQTIHQWPATLVQPVGSPLSLECTVEGTSNPNLYWYRQAAGRGLQLLFYSVGIGQISSEVPQNLSASRPQDRQFILSSKKLLLSDSGFYLCAADRGDSNQPQHFGDGTRLSIL.

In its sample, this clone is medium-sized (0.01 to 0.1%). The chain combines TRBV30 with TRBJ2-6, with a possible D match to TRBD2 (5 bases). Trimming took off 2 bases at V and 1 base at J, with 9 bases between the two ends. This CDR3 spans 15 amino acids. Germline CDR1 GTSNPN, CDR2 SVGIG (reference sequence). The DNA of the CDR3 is TGTGCCTGGAGTACACTAGGGTCTGGGGCCAACGTCCTGACTTTC. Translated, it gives CAWSTLGSGANVLTF.

CDR3 in amino acids: CASSLRDRLRWDTEAFF. The CDR3 DNA reads as TGTGCCAGTAGTCTCCGGGACAGGTTGCGGTGGGACACTGAAGCTTTCTTT. The chain carries TRBV19 and TRBJ1-1, with 8 bases identical to TRBD1. V dropped 5 bases and J dropped 3; count of bases not matched to a gene: 14. CDR3 length: 17 residues. CDR1 and CDR2 (germline): LNHDA, SQIVND (reference sequence).

CDR3 sequence (DNA): TGTGCCAGTAGTACTGTTTTACGGGGACTGATGAACACTGAAGCTTTCTTT. Protein product: CASSTVLRGLMNTEAFF. The rearrangement joins TRBV19 to TRBJ1-1, with D possibly being TRBD1 (5 bases). Trimming shortened V by 4 bases and J by 0 bases, and 18 bases separated the two germline ends. Germline loops: CDR1 LNHDA, CDR2 SQIVND (reference sequence). CDR3 length: 17 amino acids.

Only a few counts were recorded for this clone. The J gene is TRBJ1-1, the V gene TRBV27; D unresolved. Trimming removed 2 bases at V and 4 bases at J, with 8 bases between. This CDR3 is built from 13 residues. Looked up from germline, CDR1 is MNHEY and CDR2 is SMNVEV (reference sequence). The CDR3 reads CASSLGEATEAFF. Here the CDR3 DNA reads TGTGCCAGCAGTTTAGGAGAGGCCACTGAAGCTTTCTTT.

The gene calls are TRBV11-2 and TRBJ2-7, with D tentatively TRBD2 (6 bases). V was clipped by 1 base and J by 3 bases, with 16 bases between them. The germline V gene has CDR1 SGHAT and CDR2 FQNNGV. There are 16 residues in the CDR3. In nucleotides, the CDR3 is TGTGCCAGCAGCTTAGCATCTCCGGGAGATTACTACGAGCAGTACTTC. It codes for CASSLASPGDYYEQYF.

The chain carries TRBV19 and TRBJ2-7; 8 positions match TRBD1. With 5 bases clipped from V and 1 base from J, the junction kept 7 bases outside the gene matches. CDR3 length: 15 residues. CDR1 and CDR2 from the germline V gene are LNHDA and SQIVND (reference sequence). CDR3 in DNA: TGTGCCAGTAGTTCCACATGGACAGGGTCCTACGAGCAGTACTTC. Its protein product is CASSSTWTGSYEQYF.

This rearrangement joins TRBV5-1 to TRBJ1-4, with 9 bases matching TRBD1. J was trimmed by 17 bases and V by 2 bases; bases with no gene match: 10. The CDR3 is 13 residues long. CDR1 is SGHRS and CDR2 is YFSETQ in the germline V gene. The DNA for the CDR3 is TGCGCCAGCAGCTTTTCCGGTGAGGACAGGGGCTTTTTT. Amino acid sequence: CASSFSGEDRGFF. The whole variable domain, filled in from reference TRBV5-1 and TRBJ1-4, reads KAGVTQTPRYLIKTRGQQVTLSCSPISGHRSVSWYQQTPGQGLQFLFEYFSETQRNKGNFPGRFSGRQFSNSRSEMNVSTLELGDSALYLCASSFSGEDRGFFGSGTQLSVL.

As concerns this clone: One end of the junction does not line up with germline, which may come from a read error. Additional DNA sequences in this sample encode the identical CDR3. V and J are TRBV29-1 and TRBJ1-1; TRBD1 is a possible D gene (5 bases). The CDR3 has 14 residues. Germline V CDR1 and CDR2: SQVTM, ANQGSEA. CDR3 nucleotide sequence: TGCAGCGTTGAAGGGACAAGGCGGAACACTGAAGCTTTTTTT. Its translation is CSVEGTRRNTEAFF.

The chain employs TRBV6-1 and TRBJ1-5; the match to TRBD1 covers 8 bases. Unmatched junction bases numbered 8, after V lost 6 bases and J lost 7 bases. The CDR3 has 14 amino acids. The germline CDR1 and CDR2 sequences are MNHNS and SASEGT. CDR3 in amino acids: CASSQQGVRQPQHF. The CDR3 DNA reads TGTGCCAGCAGCCAACAGGGGGTTAGGCAGCCCCAGCATTTT.

The CDR3 sequence: CASRAGGTYEQYF. CDR3 sequence (DNA): TGTGCCAGCAGGGCGGGGGGCACCTACGAGCAGTACTTC. The chain has TRBV6-6 and TRBJ2-7; 8 nucleotides align to TRBD2. The CDR3 is 13 residues long. From germline, CDR1 is MNHNY and CDR2 SVGAGI (reference sequence). V was pared by 6 bases and J by 2 bases, with 3 bases of the junction left unmatched.

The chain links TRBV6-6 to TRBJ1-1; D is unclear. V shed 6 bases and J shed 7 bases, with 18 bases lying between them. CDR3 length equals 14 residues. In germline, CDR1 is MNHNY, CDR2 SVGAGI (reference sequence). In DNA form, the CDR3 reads TGTGCCAGCAGCCGCTGGACGGGAGAGGGTGAAGCTTTCTTT. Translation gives CASSRWTGEGEAFF.

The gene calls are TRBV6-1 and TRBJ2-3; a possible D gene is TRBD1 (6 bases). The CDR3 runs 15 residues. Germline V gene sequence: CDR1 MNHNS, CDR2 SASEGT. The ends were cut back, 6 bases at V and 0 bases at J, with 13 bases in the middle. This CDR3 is CASRETGLSTDTQYF. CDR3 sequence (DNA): TGTGCCAGCAGGGAGACAGGCCTTAGCACAGATACGCAGTATTTT.

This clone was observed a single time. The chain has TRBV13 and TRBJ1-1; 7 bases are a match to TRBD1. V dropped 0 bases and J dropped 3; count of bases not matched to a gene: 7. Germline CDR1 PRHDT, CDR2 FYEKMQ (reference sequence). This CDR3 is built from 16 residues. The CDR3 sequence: CASSLGRGEYYTEAFF. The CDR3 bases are TGTGCCAGCAGCTTAGGCAGGGGGGAATACTACACTGAAGCTTTCTTT. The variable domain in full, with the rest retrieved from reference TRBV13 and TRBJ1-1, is AAGVIQSPRHLIKEKRETATLKCYPIPRHDTVYWYQQGPGQDPQFLISFYEKMQSDKGSIPDRFSAQQFSDYHSELNMSSLELGDSALYFCASSLGRGEYYTEAFFGQGTRLTVV.

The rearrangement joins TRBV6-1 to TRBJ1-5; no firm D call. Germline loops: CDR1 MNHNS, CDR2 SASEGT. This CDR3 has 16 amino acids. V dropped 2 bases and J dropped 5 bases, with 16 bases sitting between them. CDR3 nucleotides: TGTGCCAGCAGTGAATTTGAAGGGAGCGGGGATCAGCCCCAGCATTTT. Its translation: CASSEFEGSGDQPQHF.

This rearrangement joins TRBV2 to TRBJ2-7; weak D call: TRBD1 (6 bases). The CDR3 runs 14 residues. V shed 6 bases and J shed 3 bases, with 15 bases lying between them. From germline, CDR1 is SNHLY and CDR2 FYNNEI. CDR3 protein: CASRGTRGYYEQYF. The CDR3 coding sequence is TGTGCCAGCAGAGGTACAAGGGGGTACTACGAGCAGTACTTC.

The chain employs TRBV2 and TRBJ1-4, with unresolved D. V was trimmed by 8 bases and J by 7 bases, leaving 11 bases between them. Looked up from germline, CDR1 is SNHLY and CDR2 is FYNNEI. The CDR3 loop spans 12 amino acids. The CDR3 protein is CASWHGGEKLFF. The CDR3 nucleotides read TGTGCCAGCTGGCACGGAGGTGAAAAACTGTTTTTT.

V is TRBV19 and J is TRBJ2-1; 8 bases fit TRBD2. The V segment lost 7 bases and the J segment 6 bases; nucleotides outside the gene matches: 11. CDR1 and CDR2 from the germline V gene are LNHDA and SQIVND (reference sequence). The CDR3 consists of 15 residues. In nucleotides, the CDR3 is TGTGCCAGTACTCACACCGGGACTAGGATCAATGAGCAGTTCTTC. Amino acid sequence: CASTHTGTRINEQFF.